What follows are 14 T cell receptor beta chains derived from one specimen sequenced in a study of cytomegalovirus exposure and HLA in healthy donors. The PCR had 60 Vbeta and 13 Jbeta primers. The repertoire was sequenced with immunoSEQ multiplex PCR; TCRdb's copy has only in-frame clones and lacks some. The sample records approximately 150,000 clones, more than 75% being singletons. What was sequenced was PBMCs. These receptors all come from a man aged 25-45 years in good health and CMV-seropositive.

This clone was observed a handful of times. The chain has TRBV29-1 and TRBJ1-1; no reliable D call. The CDR3 loop spans 12 amino acids. V was shortened by 2 bases and J by 1 base, with 5 bases between the two germline ends. Germline V gives CDR1 SQVTM, CDR2 ANQGSEA. The CDR3 region is CSVEPTNTEAFF. The CDR3 DNA is TGCAGCGTTGAACCTACGAACACTGAAGCTTTCTTT.

J is TRBJ2-2 and V is TRBV5-1; D gene ambiguous. This CDR3 contains 13 residues. The ends were cut back, 4 bases at V and 8 bases at J, with 12 bases in the middle. Germline CDR1 is SGHRS and CDR2 is YFSETQ. The CDR3 coding sequence is TGCGCCAGCAGCGTCGGGTCTACGGGGGAGCTGTTTTTT. Encoded protein: CASSVGSTGELFF.

This chain links TRBV5-4 with TRBJ2-5, with 10 nucleotides matching TRBD2. CDR1 is SGHNT, CDR2 YYREEE, per germline (reference sequence). The CDR3 contains 16 residues. J was trimmed by 5 bases and V by 1 base; bases with no gene match: 8. The CDR3 spells CASSLLSSGSHETQYF. CDR3 nucleotide sequence: TGTGCCAGCAGCTTGTTGTCTAGCGGGAGCCATGAGACCCAGTACTTC.

The chain is built from TRBV18 and TRBJ2-1; D unresolved. Trimming stripped 4 bases from V and 7 bases from J, with 14 bases between. This CDR3 is 14 amino acids long. Germline V gene lookup returns CDR1 KGHSH and CDR2 LQKENI. Here the CDR3 reads CASSQLEAGNEQFF. The CDR3 nucleotides are TGTGCCAGCTCACAGTTAGAGGCTGGGAATGAGCAGTTCTTC.

V usage is TRBV11-2 and J usage is TRBJ2-6, with 8 bases identical to TRBD1. J was trimmed by 2 bases and V by 3 bases; bases with no gene match: 0. This CDR3 has 15 residues. Per germline, CDR1 SGHAT and CDR2 FQNNGV. The CDR3 DNA reads as TGTGCCAGCAGCTTGACAGGGGCTGGGGCCAACGTCCTGACTTTC. The encoded protein is CASSLTGAGANVLTF.

V is TRBV4-3 and J is TRBJ1-2, with D maybe TRBD1 (6 bases). Trimming removed 4 bases from V and 8 bases from J, with 17 bases in between. The CDR3 spans 14 residues. The germline gives CDR1 LGHNA, CDR2 YSLEER. Here the CDR3 reads CASSPQYRDDGYTF. CDR3 bases: TGCGCCAGCAGCCCCCAATACAGGGACGACGGCTACACCTTC.

V gene TRBV29-1 combines with J gene TRBJ1-2; 7 bases are a match to TRBD1. The CDR3 spans 14 residues. Germline V CDR1 and CDR2: SQVTM, ANQGSEA. The ends lost 5 bases at V and 2 bases at J; junction bases unmatched: 8. The CDR3, as DNA: TGCAGCGTTCCCGACAGGGATCTAAACTATGGCTACACCTTC. This encodes CSVPDRDLNYGYTF.

The chain carries TRBV27 and TRBJ2-4, with a tentative D call TRBD2 (5 bases). Trimming cost V 5 bases and J 0 bases, with 14 bases left between them. The CDR3 runs to 16 residues. CDR1 is MNHEY and CDR2 is SMNVEV in the germline V gene (reference sequence). The chain's CDR3 is CASSPSLGLAKNIQYF. CDR3 coding DNA: TGTGCCAGCAGTCCGTCGCTTGGACTAGCCAAAAACATTCAGTACTTC.

The chain links TRBV18 to TRBJ2-2; 8 bases line up with TRBD1. Per the germline V gene, CDR1 is KGHSH and CDR2 is LQKENI. The junction had 9 bases not matched to a gene; V was cut back by 8 bases and J by 7 bases. This CDR3 spans 14 amino acids. The CDR3 protein is CASLKTGVSGELFF. In nucleotides, the CDR3 is TGTGCCAGCCTGAAGACAGGGGTGAGCGGGGAGCTGTTTTTT.

The chain combines TRBV6-5 with TRBJ1-2; D possibly corresponds to TRBD1 (5 bases). Germline CDR1 and CDR2: MNHEY and SVGAGI. The length of the CDR3 is 13 residues. Trimming took off 1 base at V and 7 bases at J, with 10 bases between the two ends. CDR3 bases: TGTGCCAGCAGTTACTTAGGGGAGGGTGGCTACACCTTC. It specifies CASSYLGEGGYTF.

The chain is built from TRBV2 and TRBJ2-1, with TRBD2 identical over 11 bases. The CDR3 sequence is 15 residues long. Germline V gene data show CDR1 as SNHLY and CDR2 as FYNNEI. The V gene end was trimmed by 6 bases and the J gene end by 6 bases; junction bases not matched to a gene: 7. The CDR3 nucleotides are TGTGCCAGCAGATCGACTAGCGGGGATCCCAATGAGCAGTTCTTC. This translates into CASRSTSGDPNEQFF.

The genes are TRBV6-1 and TRBJ2-6, with D possibly TRBD2 on 5 matching bases. Germline V gene lookup returns CDR1 MNHNS and CDR2 SASEGT. This CDR3 has 13 residues. The germline V and J ends were trimmed by 11 bases and 0 bases, with 8 bases remaining between them. In nucleotides, the CDR3 is TGTGCCGTAGCGATCTCTGGGGCCAACGTCCTGACTTTC. Amino acids: CAVAISGANVLTF.

This clone was picked up one time. This chain links TRBV7-3 with TRBJ2-2; TRBD2 matches at 9 bases. V dropped 1 base and J dropped 5; count of bases not matched to a gene: 8. Germline V gene data show CDR1 as SGHTA and CDR2 as FQGTGA. This CDR3 is built from 17 residues. CDR3 nucleotides: TGTGCCAGCAGCTTAAATCCGCGGGAGGGCCGAACCGGGGAGCTGTTTTTT. Its translation: CASSLNPREGRTGELFF.

This chain uses TRBV5-1 with TRBJ1-1; D is ambiguous. V gave up 2 bases and J gave up 0 bases, with 14 bases separating them. Germline assignment: CDR1 SGHRS and CDR2 YFSETQ. The CDR3 runs to 16 residues. The CDR3 DNA reads TGCGCCAGCAGCTTAGCGACGGGAACCATGAACACTGAAGCTTTCTTT. Translated: CASSLATGTMNTEAFF. Variable domain in full (rest from reference TRBV5-1 and TRBJ1-1): KAGVTQTPRYLIKTRGQQVTLSCSPISGHRSVSWYQQTPGQGLQFLFEYFSETQRNKGNFPGRFSGRQFSNSRSEMNVSTLELGDSALYLCASSLATGTMNTEAFFGQGTRLTVV.